This T cell receptor beta chain was recovered during a study of cytomegalovirus exposure and HLA in healthy donors. Study-level background: The use of the same platform for the 130 or so validation repertoires and the roughly 670 first-cohort repertoires was reported by a later analysis.

Germline CDR1 is MDHEN and CDR2 is SYDVKM. This CDR3 is built from 14 residues. Trimming cost V 3 bases and J 6 bases, with 11 bases left between them. Study-level results: Most TCR sequences were uncommon, yet certain public TCRs appeared in many donors.

Using immunoSEQ multiplex PCR, the repertoire was profiled, and TCRdb retains in-frame clones only, with some absent. The table has approximately 280,000 clones, 80% to 90% seen once. This clone has only one observation. Its specificity is not known. This chain uses TRBV28 with TRBJ2-2, with a weak D call TRBD1 (6 bases). The clonotype originates from a young woman in good health and CMV-seronegative. The sample taken for sequencing was PBMCs. CDR3 residues: CASSLGAPPGELFF. In DNA form, the CDR3 reads TGTGCCAGCAGTTTGGGGGCGCCCCCCGGGGAGCTGTTTTTT.